This TCR beta chain was identified in a study of blood T cell repertoires in COVID-19. Study-level information: Samples representing acute and convalescent COVID-19 were sourced from the United States, Italy and Spain. Sources were T cells, B-cell-depleted T cells, or PBMCs; the material itself was cDNA or gDNA.

Trimming shortened V by 4 bases and J by 4 bases, and 20 bases separated the two germline ends. The CDR3 is made up of 16 amino acids. Per germline, CDR1 SGHRS and CDR2 YFSETQ. Per the study methods: Reference gene primer amplification in the assay estimated nucleated cell counts. Clones were read by immunoSEQ multiplex PCR, and TCRdb kept only the in-frame ones, dropping some. D and trimming come from the DNA, and the V and J calls and clone size come from that table. There are approximately 250,000 clones in the sample; approximately 80% occur only once, and over 8.5% lies in the top ten. This clonotype was obtained from a human donor in a cohort sampled during active COVID-19. What was sequenced was peripheral blood. This chain joins TRBV5-1 and TRBJ1-1, with D possibly matching TRBD1 (5 bases). The CDR3 coding sequence is TGCGCCAGCAGCCCCCAGCTAAGGGGCGACCTCACTGAAGCTTTCTTT. Translating it yields CASSPQLRGDLTEAFF.